The 30 T cell receptor beta chains listed next were all sequenced from one sample in a study of T cells in Graves' hyperthyroidism and ophthalmopathy. RNA transcripts gave rise to amplified TCR beta CDR3 regions. With the HTBI primer set, the TCR CDR3 went through a first round of RT-PCR. TCRdb independently ran MiXCR on the multiplex PCR reads; one entry per CDR3 protein. Of around 340,000 distinct CDR3 sequences in the sample, roughly 20% were seen once. The sequencing input was blood. All receptors derive from a woman aged 35 to 49 with Graves' ophthalmopathy.

The sample holds many counts of this clonotype. The chain joins TRBV6-1 to TRBJ2-7; 9 bases line up with TRBD2. Germline trimming cut 6 bases from V and 0 bases from J; bases unmatched to any gene: 3. There are 14 residues in the CDR3. Germline CDR1 MNHNS, CDR2 SASEGT. The chain's CDR3 is CASRGAGGSYEQYF. The CDR3 DNA reads TGTGCCAGCAGGGGAGCGGGAGGCTCCTACGAGCAGTACTTC.

This clonotype was recorded at least ten times. The chain recombines TRBV6-4 with TRBJ1-2; TRBD1 aligns across 7 bases. The CDR3 has 19 residues. The V gene end was trimmed by 5 bases and the J gene end by 2 bases; junction bases not matched to a gene: 20. CDR1 is MRHNA and CDR2 is SNTAGT in the germline V gene. CDR3: CASSPGMMQGGRKNYGYTF. The CDR3 DNA is TGTGCCAGCAGTCCCGGGATGATGCAGGGGGGGAGGAAGAACTATGGCTACACCTTC.

In the case of this clonotype: This may arise from a read error, as a much more abundant clone is one base away. This chain uses TRBV6-1 with TRBJ2-3; no firm D call. The CDR3 has 14 amino acids. Germline CDR1 is MNHNS and CDR2 is SASEGT. V was trimmed by 2 bases and J by 4 bases, leaving 10 bases between them. Here the CDR3 reads CASSEWKVSDTQYF. CDR3 coding DNA: TGTGCCAGCAGTGAATGGAAGGTGTCAGATACGCAGTATTTT.

This clonotype showed up many times. V usage is TRBV28 and J usage is TRBJ1-1, with a possible D match to TRBD1 (5 bases). The V gene lost 3 bases and the J gene lost 9 bases, with 11 bases spanning the gap. The CDR3 is made up of 12 amino acids. Per the germline V gene, CDR1 is MDHEN and CDR2 is SYDVKM. This CDR3 reads CASSFSGRKAFF. The CDR3 DNA follows: TGTGCCAGCAGTTTCTCGGGACGGAAAGCTTTCTTT.

V gene TRBV6-1 combines with J gene TRBJ1-1; 9 bases align to TRBD1. Germline trimming cut 6 bases from V and 6 bases from J; bases unmatched to any gene: 5. The CDR3 loop spans 13 amino acids. Germline loops: CDR1 MNHNS, CDR2 SASEGT. CDR3: CASRNRGLAEAFF. The CDR3 DNA follows: TGTGCCAGCAGAAACAGGGGGCTCGCTGAAGCTTTCTTT.

This clonotype was observed at least ten times. The chain employs TRBV12-3 or TRBV12-4 and TRBJ1-2, with 9 bases matching TRBD1. With V trimmed by 4 bases and J by 4 bases, 7 bases remained unmatched. CDR3 size: 15 residues. In DNA, the CDR3 is TGTGCCAGCAGTTCCTACAGGGGGCGCCCCTATGGCTACACCTTC. Its protein is CASSSYRGRPYGYTF.

This clonotype was detected many times. The chain recombines TRBV28 with TRBJ1-1; D gene uncertain. Germline assignment: CDR1 MDHEN and CDR2 SYDVKM. The CDR3 consists of 12 residues. V lost 5 bases and J lost 10, with 14 bases in between. CDR3 amino acids: CASSPPEDGAFF. For the CDR3, the DNA is TGTGCCAGCAGTCCCCCCGAGGATGGAGCTTTCTTT. Filled out from reference TRBV28 and TRBJ1-1, the complete variable domain reads DVKVTQSSRYLVKRTGEKVFLECVQDMDHENMFWYRQDPGLGLRLIYFSYDVKMKEKGDIPEGYSVSREKKERFSLILESASTNQTSMYLCASSPPEDGAFFGQGTRLTVV.

This clonotype was counted ten times or more. This chain joins TRBV2 and TRBJ2-7; TRBD2 might be the D (7 bases). With 8 bases removed from V and 7 bases from J, the gap between germline ends came to 12 bases. Germline CDR1 is SNHLY and CDR2 is FYNNEI. The length of the CDR3 is 11 residues. CDR3 protein: CASGGRGEQYF. The CDR3 DNA follows: TGTGCCAGCGGGGGGAGGGGGGAGCAGTACTTC.

This clonotype was detected many times. This chain uses TRBV2 with TRBJ1-2; TRBD1 matches at 8 bases. With V trimmed by 1 base and J by 1 base, 8 bases remained unmatched. The CDR3 is 17 amino acids. Germline CDR1 and CDR2: SNHLY and FYNNEI. In DNA, the CDR3 is TGTGCCAGCAGTGAAGAGGCAGGGGGCCTCGATAACTATGGCTACACCTTC. This encodes CASSEEAGGLDNYGYTF. Supplemented by reference TRBV2 and TRBJ1-2, the full variable domain reads EPEVTQTPSHQVTQMGQEVILRCVPISNHLYFYWYRQILGQKVEFLVSFYNNEISEKSEIFDDQFSVERPDGSNFTLKIRSTKLEDSAMYFCASSEEAGGLDNYGYTFGSGTRLTVV.

This clonotype was counted only a few times. This chain links TRBV6-1 with TRBJ2-1; 11 nucleotides align to TRBD2. The CDR3 consists of 14 residues. Unmatched junction bases numbered 5, after V lost 8 bases and J lost 5 bases. The V gene's germline CDR1 is MNHNS and CDR2 SASEGT. The DNA for the CDR3 is TGTGCCAGCTTTGGGACTAGCGGAGACAATGAGCAGTTCTTC. Protein sequence: CASFGTSGDNEQFF.

This clonotype showed up many times. CDR3 nucleotide sequence: TGTGCCTGGGGAGTTGGGGTAGCGGGAGCGGAGACCCAGTACTTC. This gives the protein CAWGVGVAGAETQYF. The V call is TRBV30, the J call TRBJ2-5; 9 nucleotides line up with TRBD2. The germline V gene has CDR1 GTSNPN and CDR2 SVGIG (reference sequence). Trimming at V came to 5 bases and at J to 5 bases, leaving 12 bases not matched to a gene. The CDR3 spans 15 residues.

This clonotype was picked up a small number of times. The chain links TRBV7-6 to TRBJ2-3; 7 positions agree with TRBD2. This CDR3 comprises 18 residues. V was clipped by 1 base and J by 4 bases; unmatched bases: 14. Germline V CDR1 and CDR2: SGHVS, FNYEAQ. In DNA form, the CDR3 reads TGTGCCAGCAGCTTAGATGAGCTAGCGGAGCTCCCACCAGATACGCAGTATTTT. Translated: CASSLDELAELPPDTQYF.

This clonotype showed up many times. This chain uses TRBV12-3 or TRBV12-4 with TRBJ1-2; 7 positions match TRBD1. CDR3 size: 11 residues. V shed 5 bases and J 12 bases; nucleotides not matched to a gene: 6. The CDR3 spells CASSQGGEDTF. The DNA of the CDR3 is TGTGCCAGCAGTCAGGGGGGAGAAGACACCTTC.

This clonotype has at least ten counts. V usage is TRBV6-2 or TRBV6-3 and J usage is TRBJ1-5; tentatively, D is TRBD1 (5 bases). This CDR3 comprises 15 residues. Trimming removed 6 bases at V and 0 bases at J, with 12 bases between. Per the germline V gene, CDR1 is MNHEY and CDR2 is SVGEGT. The CDR3 spells CASSRGGSSNQPQHF. The CDR3 region has the DNA TGTGCCAGCAGCCGGGGGGGGAGTAGCAATCAGCCCCAGCATTTT.

This clonotype was seen many times. This rearrangement joins TRBV2 to TRBJ1-3, with D possibly matching TRBD1 (5 bases). V was pared by 5 bases and J by 0 bases, with 20 bases between. Germline assignment: CDR1 SNHLY and CDR2 FYNNEI. The CDR3 loop spans 18 amino acids. The DNA for the CDR3 is TGTGCCAGCAGTTATCGGGACTCTTTCTTCCCCTCTGGAAACACCATATATTTT. Its protein product is CASSYRDSFFPSGNTIYF. Together with reference TRBV2 and TRBJ1-3, the CDR3 gives the full variable domain: EPEVTQTPSHQVTQMGQEVILRCVPISNHLYFYWYRQILGQKVEFLVSFYNNEISEKSEIFDDQFSVERPDGSNFTLKIRSTKLEDSAMYFCASSYRDSFFPSGNTIYFGEGSWLTVV.

This clonotype was seen more than once but under ten times. A much larger clonotype is one base distant, so this may be a read error. The chain is built from TRBV7-2 and TRBJ2-7; D perhaps matches TRBD1 (5 bases). The CDR3 covers 12 residues. V was cut by 5 bases and J by 4 bases, with 9 bases left in between. Germline V gene data show CDR1 as SGHTA and CDR2 as FQGNSA. For the CDR3, the DNA is TGTACCAGCAGCACCGACAGATACGAGCAGTACTTC. It specifies CTSSTDRYEQYF.

This clonotype was detected ten times or more. Written as DNA, the CDR3 is TGCAGCGTTGAGGCCGGGGGCAAGGTCTACGAGCAGTACTTC. Protein: CSVEAGGKVYEQYF. The chain couples TRBV29-1 to TRBJ2-7; D assignment may be TRBD1 or TRBD2 (6 bases each). This CDR3 comprises 14 residues. The germline V and J ends were trimmed by 3 bases and 3 bases, with 15 bases remaining between them. The germline V gene encodes CDR1 SQVTM and CDR2 ANQGSEA.

This clonotype was picked up many times. The chain recombines TRBV6-2 or TRBV6-3 with TRBJ2-7, with D perhaps matching TRBD2 (5 bases). The CDR3 contains 14 residues. Looked up from germline, CDR1 is MNHEY and CDR2 is SVGEGT. With 2 bases removed from V and 3 bases from J, the gap between germline ends came to 11 bases. For the CDR3, the DNA is TGTGCCAGCAGTTACCCCCCTAGCAGCTACGAGCAGTACTTC. The encoded protein is CASSYPPSSYEQYF.

This clonotype occurred many times. The gene calls are TRBV7-3 and TRBJ1-2, with 7 bases matching TRBD1. In germline, CDR1 is SGHTA, CDR2 FQGTGA. With 0 bases clipped from V and 6 bases from J, the junction kept 7 bases outside the gene matches. The CDR3 spans 15 residues. The CDR3, as DNA: TGTGCCAGCAGCTTAACTAGTCAGGGGGACCATGGCTACACCTTC. As protein: CASSLTSQGDHGYTF.

About this clonotype: A read error may account for a junction end that differs from germline. The CDR3 DNA reads as TGTGCCAGCAGATTAGCGGGGGGTCAAGAGACCCAGTACTTC. It codes for CASRLAGGQETQYF. The chain is built from TRBV12-3 or TRBV12-4 and TRBJ2-5; 10 nucleotides align to TRBD2. The CDR3 runs to 14 residues.

This clonotype was detected many times. The chain links TRBV4-1 to TRBJ2-7; D unclear. V was clipped by 6 bases and J by 3 bases, with 12 bases between them. Germline loops: CDR1 MGHRA, CDR2 YSYEKL. This CDR3 has 13 residues. CDR3 loop: CASSYDTHYEQYF. The DNA of the CDR3 is TGCGCCAGCAGTTACGACACCCACTACGAGCAGTACTTC.

V gene TRBV6-1 combines with J gene TRBJ2-5; the D call may be TRBD1 or TRBD2 (5 bases each). CDR1 is MNHNS, CDR2 SASEGT, per germline. The CDR3 contains 14 residues. Between the trimmed V and J ends, which lost 4 bases and 5 bases, there was a span of 14 bases. CDR3 sequence reads: CASSVWGYRETQYF. Written as DNA, the CDR3 is TGTGCCAGCAGTGTTTGGGGGTACCGGGAGACCCAGTACTTC.

This clonotype was observed at least ten times. The chain couples TRBV6-2 or TRBV6-3 to TRBJ1-5, with 8 bases identical to TRBD1. The length of the CDR3 is 18 residues. CDR1 is MNHEY, CDR2 SVGEGT, per germline. Germline trimming cut 4 bases from V and 2 bases from J; bases unmatched to any gene: 13. The CDR3 bases are TGTGCCAGCAGTTCTGGACAGGGAAGGACGGGTGGCAATCAGCCCCAGCATTTT. It yields the protein CASSSGQGRTGGNQPQHF.

In its sample, this clonotype was seen many times. V and J are TRBV12-3 or TRBV12-4 and TRBJ1-1; a possible D gene is TRBD1 (6 bases). The CDR3 covers 14 residues. V was cut by 7 bases and J by 5 bases, with 17 bases left in between. This CDR3 is CASTNTGLGTEAFF. CDR3 nucleotide sequence: TGTGCCAGCACTAATACAGGGTTGGGGACTGAAGCTTTCTTT.

This clonotype has a count of ten or more. This chain links TRBV28 with TRBJ1-2, with D perhaps TRBD1 (6 bases). Germline V gene data show CDR1 as MDHEN and CDR2 as SYDVKM. Between the trimmed V and J ends, which lost 8 bases and 6 bases, there was a span of 16 bases. The CDR3 sequence is 13 residues long. The CDR3 here is CASLGGEGHGYTF. Written as DNA, the CDR3 is TGTGCCAGCCTAGGGGGGGAGGGGCATGGCTACACCTTC.

This clonotype appeared many times. The gene calls are TRBV15 and TRBJ2-7, with 11 bases lining up with TRBD2. The CDR3 covers 15 residues. The germline CDR1 and CDR2 sequences are LNHNV and YYDKDF (reference sequence). The V and J ends lost 5 bases and 6 bases, in that order; junction bases with no gene match: 9. CDR3 DNA sequence: TGTGCCACCAGCGCTTTAGCGGGAGGGCGCTCCGAGCAGTACTTC. It specifies CATSALAGGRSEQYF.

This clonotype was counted ten times or more. The chain carries TRBV27 and TRBJ2-6; D call uncertain. CDR3 length equals 15 residues. Trimming took 10 bases from V and 2 from J, leaving 15 bases between them. CDR1 is MNHEY and CDR2 is SMNVEV in the germline V gene (reference sequence). DNA for the CDR3: TGTGCCACCCTCCCCCGGCTTGCTGGGGCCAACGTCCTGACTTTC. This translates into CATLPRLAGANVLTF.

This clonotype appeared many times. The chain employs TRBV6-2 or TRBV6-3 and TRBJ1-2; D unresolved. The CDR3 sequence is 12 residues long. Germline lookup yields CDR1 MNHEY and CDR2 SVGEGT. Deletions cut 6 bases from V and 8 bases from J, with 13 bases between. Here the CDR3 DNA reads TGTGCCAGCAGAGACGGGCCTCCGGGCTACACCTTC. This translates into CASRDGPPGYTF.

In its sample, this clonotype was seen many times. CDR3 region: CASRDGQAYSYEQYF. The CDR3 coding sequence is TGTGCCAGCAGAGATGGACAGGCCTACTCCTACGAGCAGTACTTC. The chain has TRBV2 and TRBJ2-7, with 7 bases fitting TRBD1. The CDR3 totals 15 residues. The junction had 8 bases not matched to a gene; V was cut back by 6 bases and J by 0 bases. Germline CDR1 is SNHLY and CDR2 is FYNNEI. Full variable domain (rest looked up from reference TRBV2 and TRBJ2-7): EPEVTQTPSHQVTQMGQEVILRCVPISNHLYFYWYRQILGQKVEFLVSFYNNEISEKSEIFDDQFSVERPDGSNFTLKIRSTKLEDSAMYFCASRDGQAYSYEQYFGPGTRLTVT.

As to this clonotype: An end of the junction differs from the germline gene, which may be a read error. This sequence joins TRBV6-1 and TRBJ2-5; perhaps D is TRBD1 or TRBD2 (6 bases each). This CDR3 region has 16 residues. The germline gives CDR1 MNHNS, CDR2 SASEGT. The DNA for the CDR3 is TGTGCCAGCAGTAGGGGGGTAGGTCAGAAGGGAGAGACCCTGTACTTC. It specifies CASSRGVGQKGETLYF.